This is a list of T cell receptor beta chains from one sample in a study of control samples from healthy donors and cancer patients. Generated by immunoSEQ multiplex PCR, the TCRdb table keeps only in-frame clones and is missing some. This sample carries 75,000 to 80,000 clones, 89% of them seen once, and the ten largest clones take over 9%. Sequences were obtained from PBMCs. These receptor sequences come from a woman between 45 and 65 years old with colorectal cancer. Both conserved end residues are part of each CDR3. D genes are given only for firm matches. The size field is filled for only some rows; it gives once, few, many or a size class.

clone_size j_call d_call v_call cdr3_length cdr3_nt cdr3_aa
. TRBJ1-4 . TRBV19 16 TGTGCCAGTAGTATTGGAGTACAGGTATCAGGTGAAAAACTGTTTTTT CASSIGVQVSGEKLFF
. TRBJ1-3 . TRBV2 14 TGTGCCAGCCTAAGGGGTATCTCTGGAAACACCATATATTTT CASLRGISGNTIYF
. TRBJ2-2 . TRBV9 15 TGTGCCAGCAGCTCGGACGGAGAATTGGGCGGGGAGCTGTTTTTT CASSSDGELGGELFF
once TRBJ1-1 TRBD1 TRBV7-8 14 TGTGCCAGCAGCAAAGACAGGGCCCTCACTGAAGCTTTCTTT CASSKDRALTEAFF
. TRBJ2-2 . TRBV4-3 14 TGCGCCAGCAGCCAAGTGAGGGCCACCGGGGAGCTGTTTTTT CASSQVRATGELFF
. TRBJ1-6 TRBD1 TRBV9 17 TGTGCCAGCAGCGTAGGAACAGGGGAATCCTATAATTCACCCCTCCACTTT CASSVGTGESYNSPLHF
. TRBJ2-5 TRBD1 TRBV5-1 12 TGCGCCAGCCGACAGGGGGCAGAGACCCAGTACTTC CASRQGAETQYF
. TRBJ2-1 . TRBV5-1 11 TGCGCCAGCAGCTTGTACAATGAGCAGTTCTTC CASSLYNEQFF
. TRBJ1-1 . TRBV7-2 14 TGTGCCAGCAGCTTAAAAGGTGGGAGCACTGAAGCTTTCTTT CASSLKGGSTEAFF
. TRBJ2-1 . TRBV5-4 13 TGTGCCAGCAGCTTGGGACTGACAAGCGAGCAGTTCTTC CASSLGLTSEQFF
. TRBJ2-1 TRBD2 TRBV10-1 13 TGCGCCAGCGAGGATAGCGGGGGCAATGAGCAGTTCTTC CASEDSGGNEQFF
. TRBJ1-2 . TRBV6-2/TRBV6-3 13 TGTGCCAGCAGTTACGGGGGAAAGATCGGCTACACCTTC CASSYGGKIGYTF
once TRBJ2-6 . TRBV2 13 TGTGCCAGCCGTGATTCTGGGGCCAACGTCCTGACTTTC CASRDSGANVLTF
. TRBJ1-1 . TRBV30 14 TGTGCCTGGGTGGGGCAGGATAGTCTGAATGAAGCTTTCTTT CAWVGQDSLNEAFF
. TRBJ1-3 . TRBV6-5 15 TGTGCCAGCGGCTTCTATCGGGACCGCGGAAACACCATATATTTT CASGFYRDRGNTIYF
once TRBJ1-3 . TRBV7-9 16 TGTGCCAGCAGCTTAGCGTGGCAGGGGACTGGAAACACCATATATTTT CASSLAWQGTGNTIYF
. TRBJ1-1 . TRBV30 13 TGTGCCTGGTTCAGTTGGGGTTCTGGAGAAGCTTTCTTT CAWFSWGSGEAFF
. TRBJ1-2 TRBD1 TRBV30 16 TGTGCCTGGAGAAACAGGGGTCAGAGAGGCGGCTATGGCTACACCTTC CAWRNRGQRGGYGYTF
. TRBJ2-6 . TRBV5-1 13 TGCGCCAGCCAGGGTTCTGGGGCCAACGTCCTGACTTTC CASQGSGANVLTF
few TRBJ1-2 . TRBV25-1 15 TGTGCCAGCAGTGAAGGGAGACAGACAATCTATGGCTACACCTTC CASSEGRQTIYGYTF
. TRBJ1-2 . TRBV5-1 14 TGCGCCAGCAGCTTGGAGTGGAGGGGGGAAGGCTACACCTTC CASSLEWRGEGYTF
. TRBJ2-5 TRBD2 TRBV5-1 16 TGCGCCAGCAGCTATAATAGCGGGGGGGCCTGGGAGACCCAGTACTTC CASSYNSGGAWETQYF
. TRBJ1-2 . TRBV5-6 13 TGTGCCAGCAGCTTCGCGGCTGGGTTGGGCTACACCTTC CASSFAAGLGYTF
. TRBJ2-3 TRBD1 TRBV7-2 15 TGTGCCAGCAGCTTAGGACAGGGTTTCACAGATACGCAGTATTTT CASSLGQGFTDTQYF
. TRBJ2-5 TRBD2 TRBV5-1 18 TGCGCCAGCTGTTTAGGGCTCTGGGGCGGGGGGGCCCAAGAGACCCAGTACTTC CASCLGLWGGGAQETQYF
once TRBJ1-6 . TRBV12-5 14 TGTGCTAGTGGTTTGGCGGTTTTTAATTCACCCCTCCACTTT CASGLAVFNSPLHF
. TRBJ1-1 TRBD1 TRBV6-2/TRBV6-3 16 TGTGCCAGCAGTTACTACAGGACAGGGGATCTCACTGAAGCTTTCTTT CASSYYRTGDLTEAFF
. TRBJ2-5 . TRBV6-5 15 TGTGCCAGCAGTTACAGGGGTGCGCGAAAAGAGACCCAGTACTTC CASSYRGARKETQYF
. TRBJ1-6 . TRBV19 14 TGTGCCAGTACCGGGGCGGGCTATAATTCACCCCTCCACTTT CASTGAGYNSPLHF
. TRBJ2-3 . TRBV6-2/TRBV6-3 14 TGTGCCAGCAACCCAAGCCAGCGCACAGATACGCAGTATTTT CASNPSQRTDTQYF
. TRBJ1-2 . TRBV19 11 TGTGCCAGTAGTACCCGGACCGGCTACACCTTC CASSTRTGYTF
once TRBJ2-2 . TRBV9 16 TGTGCCAGCAGCCCCCGGACGACTCCGAACACCGGGGAGCTGTTTTTT CASSPRTTPNTGELFF
. TRBJ1-4 . TRBV12-3/TRBV12-4 13 TGTGCCAGCAGTTTGTCAGGGGTTGAAAAACTGTTTTTT CASSLSGVEKLFF
few TRBJ1-3 . TRBV6-5 14 TGTGCCAGCAGTCCATCCAGCTCTGGAAACACCATATATTTT CASSPSSSGNTIYF
. TRBJ2-1 TRBD1 TRBV7-2 15 TGTGCCAGCAGATCTCCAGGGGGCTCCTACAATGAGCAGTTCTTC CASRSPGGSYNEQFF
. TRBJ2-1 . TRBV18 13 TGTGCCAGCTCACCAGGGAATAGCAATGAGCAGTTCTTC CASSPGNSNEQFF
. TRBJ2-3 TRBD2 TRBV6-5 15 TGTGCCAGCACCCAATGGGGGGGGTCCACAGATACGCAGTATTTT CASTQWGGSTDTQYF
once TRBJ1-1 . TRBV24-1 14 TGTGCCACCAGTGACACGACAGATAGCACTGAAGCTTTCTTT CATSDTTDSTEAFF
. TRBJ1-1 TRBD1 TRBV6-4 19 TGTGCCAGCAGTGACGACGGAGGGGGCCGTGATCCTTTGAACACTGAAGCTTTCTTT CASSDDGGGRDPLNTEAFF
. TRBJ1-5 . TRBV29-1 13 TGCAGCGTTGAGAGACAGGCAGGTCAGCCCCAGCATTTT CSVERQAGQPQHF
. TRBJ1-1 . TRBV11-1 14 TGTGCCAGCAGCTTCGAGGAACTGAACACTGAAGCTTTCTTT CASSFEELNTEAFF
. TRBJ1-4 TRBD1 TRBV7-2 14 TGTGCCAGCAGCTCAACACAGGGGAAGGAAAAACTGTTTTTT CASSSTQGKEKLFF
. TRBJ2-3 . TRBV5-1 16 TGCGCCAGCAGAAGGGCAGCATACGTTAGCACAGATACGCAGTATTTT CASRRAAYVSTDTQYF
. TRBJ1-2 . TRBV3-1/TRBV3-2 13 TGTGCCAGCAGCCCTTCAGGGGCCTATGGCTACACCTTC CASSPSGAYGYTF
. TRBJ1-4 . TRBV4-1 16 TGCGCCAGCAGCCTCTCGACCGCCCTCCCTAATGAAAAACTGTTTTTT CASSLSTALPNEKLFF
. TRBJ2-1 TRBD1 TRBV7-3 13 TGTGCCAGCAGCACGACAGGGGGAAATGAGCAGTTCTTC CASSTTGGNEQFF
. TRBJ2-2 . TRBV5-4 13 TGTGCCAGCAGCTTGGCGCTAGGCGGGGAGCTGTTTTTT CASSLALGGELFF
medium-sized TRBJ1-6 . TRBV19 16 TGTGCCAGTAGTATATCGGCGTCCGATTTAAATTCACCCCTCCACTTT CASSISASDLNSPLHF
. TRBJ2-5 . TRBV6-5 11 TGTGCCAGCAGTTATGGGGAGACCCAGTACTTC CASSYGETQYF
. TRBJ2-3 . TRBV3-1/TRBV3-2 16 TGTGCCAGCAGCCAAGGAATAGCAGCTAGCACAGATACGCAGTATTTT CASSQGIAASTDTQYF
. TRBJ1-6 . TRBV5-6 14 TGTGCCAGCAGCTTGGGGACAGCAACTTCACCCCTCCACTTT CASSLGTATSPLHF
. TRBJ1-3 . TRBV10-3 15 TGTGCCATCAGTGCCGGGCTTGCCGCAGGAAACACCATATATTTT CAISAGLAAGNTIYF
. TRBJ1-3 . TRBV6-5 16 TGTGCCAGCAGTTCACACGCTCCGGGGTCTGGAAACACCATATATTTT CASSSHAPGSGNTIYF
. TRBJ2-1 . TRBV9 15 TGTGCCAGCAGCGTAGGCCAGGGCCTATACAATGAGCAGTTCTTC CASSVGQGLYNEQFF
few TRBJ2-6 . TRBV5-1 19 TGCGCCAGCAGCTTGGTTGGGGGAAGCTCTTCCCCTGGGGCCAACGTCCTGACTTTC CASSLVGGSSSPGANVLTF